The 16 T cell receptor beta chains reported below all come from one sample, sequenced in a study of liver allograft versus peripheral blood T cells. At the level of the study: Graft-liver T cell receptor repertoires were compared against recipient peripheral blood repertoires.

TCRdb itself ran the reads through MiXCR, one entry per CDR3 protein. The sample lists 2,700 or so distinct CDR3 sequences; 19% were seen once. These receptors were collected from a human patient who had a liver transplant. Some T cells may arise from the graft donor.

This clonotype has a handful of counts. This rearrangement joins TRBV6-6 to TRBJ2-3; a weak D match, TRBD2 (6 bases). From germline, CDR1 is MNHNY and CDR2 SVGAGI (reference sequence). V dropped 3 bases and J dropped 4 bases, with 11 bases sitting between them. CDR3 length: 14 amino acids. CDR3 nucleotides: TGTGCCAGCAGTTATGGGGGGAGCGCAGATACGCAGTATTTT. Translating it yields CASSYGGSADTQYF.

The chain is built from TRBV11-2 and TRBJ2-5; TRBD1 matches at 7 bases. V gave up 8 bases and J gave up 3 bases; unmatched junction bases: 6. Germline V CDR1 and CDR2: SGHAT, FQNNGV. The CDR3 consists of 13 residues. The CDR3 here is CASASTGEETQYF. The CDR3 bases are TGTGCCAGCGCCTCCACAGGGGAAGAGACCCAGTACTTC.

By share of the sample, this clonotype is medium-sized. V is TRBV6-5 and J is TRBJ2-7; TRBD2 matches 9 bases. In germline, CDR1 is MNHEY, CDR2 SVGAGI. V was pared by 0 bases and J by 0 bases, with 0 bases of the junction left unmatched. This CDR3 region has 15 residues. The CDR3 loop reads CASSYSSGSSYEQYF. CDR3 DNA: TGTGCCAGCAGTTACTCTAGCGGGAGCTCCTACGAGCAGTACTTC.

In its sample, this clonotype was seen once. A much larger clone lies one base from this, so it may be a read error. The chain uses TRBV27 and TRBJ2-1; TRBD2 aligns across 7 bases. The CDR3 is 14 amino acids. Germline assignment: CDR1 MNHEY and CDR2 SMNVEV (reference sequence). CDR3 protein: CVSSFGGIGNEQFF. The CDR3, as DNA: TGTGTCAGCTCCTTCGGGGGGATCGGCAATGAGCAGTTCTTC.

The V call is TRBV9, the J call TRBJ2-5; 8 nucleotides align to TRBD2. The V and J ends lost 4 bases and 5 bases, in that order; junction bases with no gene match: 13. CDR3 length: 16 amino acids. Germline V gene lookup returns CDR1 SGDLS and CDR2 YYNGEE. The CDR3 bases are TGTGCCAGCAGCCAAGAGGGTCGGGGGGGCCTCGAGACCCAGTACTTC. This translates into CASSQEGRGGLETQYF. Full variable domain (missing parts from reference TRBV9 and TRBJ2-5): DSGVTQTPKHLITATGQRVTLRCSPRSGDLSVYWYQQSLDQGLQFLIQYYNGEERAKGNILERFSAQQFPDLHSELNLSSLELGDSALYFCASSQEGRGGLETQYFGPGTRLLVL.

This rearrangement joins TRBV9 to TRBJ2-1; D is perhaps TRBD1 (6 bases). Germline V gives CDR1 SGDLS, CDR2 YYNGEE. V lost 0 bases to trimming and J lost 1 base, with 8 bases between them. This CDR3 is built from 15 residues. This chain's CDR3 is CASSVVTGSYNEQFF. For the CDR3, the DNA is TGTGCCAGCAGCGTAGTTACAGGGTCCTACAATGAGCAGTTCTTC.

This clonotype is labeled medium-sized. The chain recombines TRBV19 with TRBJ1-1; 7 nucleotides match TRBD1. The ends lost 6 bases at V and 1 base at J; junction bases unmatched: 8. CDR3 length equals 15 residues. Germline CDR1 reads LNHDA; CDR2 reads SQIVND (reference sequence). CDR3 sequence: CASSARQGGNTEAFF. As DNA, the CDR3 is TGTGCCAGTAGCGCCCGGCAGGGGGGGAACACTGAAGCTTTCTTT. Full variable domain (remainder filled in from reference TRBV19 and TRBJ1-1): DGGITQSPKYLFRKEGQNVTLSCEQNLNHDAMYWYRQDPGQGLRLIYYSQIVNDFQKGDIAEGYSVSREKKESFPLTVTSAQKNPTAFYLCASSARQGGNTEAFFGQGTRLTVV.

The V call is TRBV11-2, the J call TRBJ2-7, with a tentative D call TRBD2 (6 bases). Trimming took 5 bases from V and 0 from J, leaving 14 bases between them. The CDR3 extends over 15 amino acids. The germline V gene has CDR1 SGHAT and CDR2 FQNNGV. CDR3 nucleotides: TGTGCCAGCAGCCTCAGCCGGGGGAGCTCCTACGAGCAGTACTTC. Translation gives CASSLSRGSSYEQYF. Full variable domain (outside the CDR3, taken from reference TRBV11-2 and TRBJ2-7): EAGVAQSPRYKIIEKRQSVAFWCNPISGHATLYWYQQILGQGPKLLIQFQNNGVVDDSQLPKDRFSAERLKGVDSTLKIQPAKLEDSAVYLCASSLSRGSSYEQYFGPGTRLTVT.

This clonotype occurred many times. This chain connects TRBV30 to TRBJ1-2, with no clear D. Trimming removed 8 bases at V and 3 bases at J, with 16 bases between. This CDR3 is 13 amino acids long. Looked up from germline, CDR1 is GTSNPN and CDR2 is SVGIG (reference sequence). The CDR3 coding sequence is TGTGCCGCCAGAAGTAGGGCCCACTATGGCTACACCTTC. This sequence encodes CAARSRAHYGYTF.

The rearrangement uses TRBV15 and TRBJ1-5; D remains ambiguous. V lost 0 bases and J lost 1, with 7 bases in between. CDR3 length: 15 amino acids. Germline lookup yields CDR1 LNHNV and CDR2 YYDKDF (reference sequence). The CDR3 DNA is TGTGCCACCAGCAGAGATGCCCAGAGCAATCAGCCCCAGCATTTT. This codes for CATSRDAQSNQPQHF.

This clonotype is medium-sized. This chain joins TRBV27 and TRBJ1-2, with D tentatively TRBD1 (6 bases). The CDR3 extends over 13 amino acids. Germline values: CDR1 MNHEY, CDR2 SMNVEV (reference sequence). Trimming took off 5 bases at V and 6 bases at J, with 13 bases between the two ends. The CDR3 here is CASSSQTGHGYTF. The CDR3 coding sequence is TGTGCCAGCAGTAGTCAAACAGGGCATGGCTACACCTTC.

This chain joins TRBV10-3 and TRBJ2-1; 15 bases line up with TRBD2. Germline V gene data show CDR1 as ENHRY and CDR2 as SYGVKD. The CDR3 contains 18 residues. The V and J ends lost 2 bases and 4 bases, in that order; junction bases with no gene match: 6. This CDR3 is CAISEPGLAGGLYNEQFF. The DNA for the CDR3 is TGTGCCATCAGTGAGCCAGGACTAGCGGGGGGGCTATACAATGAGCAGTTCTTC.

This clonotype is medium-sized. The chain combines TRBV10-1 with TRBJ1-2; D might be TRBD1 (5 bases). V gave up 3 bases and J gave up 10 bases, with 18 bases separating them. This CDR3 is built from 14 residues. Germline values: CDR1 WNHNN, CDR2 SYGVQD (reference sequence). The CDR3 spells CASSEEVDSASYTF. CDR3 bases: TGCGCCAGCAGTGAAGAGGTCGACAGTGCTTCCTACACCTTC.

The CDR3 spells CASSFGVPDEQYF. The CDR3 DNA follows: TGTGCCAGCAGTTTTGGGGTACCCGACGAGCAGTACTTC. V usage is TRBV12-3 or TRBV12-4 and J usage is TRBJ2-7; D not resolved. Trimming took off 3 bases at V and 5 bases at J, with 11 bases between the two ends. This CDR3 has 13 residues.

For this clonotype: This may be a read error: a much more frequent sequence differs by one nucleotide. The V gene is TRBV6-1, the J gene TRBJ1-2; D possibly corresponds to TRBD1 (6 bases). CDR3 size: 12 residues. Germline values: CDR1 MNHNS, CDR2 SASEGT. CDR3 sequence (DNA): TGTGCCGTCCTAACAGGGTTCTATGGCTACTCCTTC. This encodes CAVLTGFYGYSF.

By its share, this clonotype is medium-sized (0.01 to 0.1%). This chain joins TRBV27 and TRBJ1-6; 10 nucleotides line up with TRBD1. Germline V gene lookup returns CDR1 MNHEY and CDR2 SMNVEV (reference sequence). V was pared by 5 bases and J by 8 bases, with 6 bases of the junction left unmatched. The CDR3 contains 15 residues. The CDR3 nucleotides are TGTGCCAGCAGTACCCGGACAGGGGGTGATTCACCCCTCCACTTT. Residues: CASSTRTGGDSPLHF.